What follows is one T cell receptor beta chain and its context. Its antigen target is currently unknown. No base quality information exists; no much larger clone differs at one position. This entry is derived from a study of T cell responses to AZD1222 COVID-19 vaccine (dated by TCRdb to the early 2020s). The study in broad terms: TCR sequencing was performed for about 250 trial participants, of whom 200 to 220 were given two doses of AZD1222 and roughly 25 were given two doses of MenACWY control vaccine. Trial participants were enrolled into age subgroups of 18-55, 56-69 and 70-plus years, which contained about 150, 28 and 57 TCR-sequenced participants, respectively. Paper-wide results and their limitations: After two AZD1222 doses, spike-specific TCR breadth and depth were significantly higher than at day 0 and than in MenACWY recipients. Conclusions about previously exposed vaccinees are limited because only five to seven AZD1222 recipients were SARS-CoV-2 seropositive at baseline. Because no day 14 peak-response samples were available, the repertoires could be characterized only after the peak T cell response. Participants were mostly white British, with more females than males. The authors suggested clonal diversity may have been underestimated. Nearly half of unique spike-specific TCRs reportedly recognized epitopes outside regions mutated in the B.1.351 and B.1.1.7 variants. CD4 TCRs associated with the vaccine covered the entire spike protein, and the dominant responses were in regions 160-218 and 743-854. In the small 56-69-year group, the increase in depth fell short of significance, most likely because of low power.

The CDR3 regions of human TCRbeta chains were analyzed by immunosequencing. In the paper's pipeline: TCRs in the repertoires were matched against a reference library of SARS-CoV-2-specific TCRs that had been generated with the MIRA antigen-specificity platform. Breadth was defined as the fraction of unique TCRs that were SARS-CoV-2-associated, and depth was defined as the fraction of total T cells that were SARS-CoV-2-associated. Using the MIRA data, each spike-specific TCR was assigned both to the spike region to which the TCR was reactive and to a CD4 or CD8 class. Log10-transformed breadth and depth values were compared by one-way ANOVA with Sidak's multiple comparisons tests. TCRdb took this table from immuneACCESS and kept in-frame rearrangements with V and J called. Such tables lack part of the clones; where checked against another copy, unresolved V genes explain under half of the gap, and the rest is unexplained. For V, J and clone size, that table is used; D and trimming come from the DNA. This sample is represented by approximately 160,000 clones; about 90% of them were singletons. The ten biggest clones cover 0.9% to 1.2% of the sample.

V sheds 1 base and J sheds 10 bases, leaving 11 bases between their ends. CDR1 and CDR2 (LGHDT, YNNKEL) derive from the germline V gene (reference sequence). There are 13 amino acids in the CDR3, from cysteine to phenylalanine inclusive. The entry retains the CDR3 DNA only, 39 bases that are in frame from base 1. Read against the paper, the sample's time point label means: about 28 days (+/-7) after the second vaccine dose. Because spike-specific TCR depth and breadth did not differ between the two schedules, AZD1222 recipients who got a second dose at roughly 4 weeks were pooled with those who got a second dose at roughly 12 weeks. Vaccinee samples came from UK trials COV001 and COV002, including a single-blind randomized controlled phase 2/3 trial of AZD1222 (ChAdOx1 nCoV-19) in healthy adults. For TCRbeta chain sequencing, PBMC samples from trial participants were taken at day 0 and at day 28 after the second dose.

The chain links TRBV3-1 (or the pseudogene TRBV3-2) with TRBJ2-1, with no confidently assigned D gene. This receptor was obtained from an adult who received the AZD1222 COVID-19 vaccine. Sequenced here: peripheral blood, sampled 28 days after the second AZD1222 dose. CDR3 protein: CASSQGGAVEQFF. The sequence in DNA is TGTGCCAGCAGCCAAGGAGGAGCTGTCGAGCAGTTCTTC.